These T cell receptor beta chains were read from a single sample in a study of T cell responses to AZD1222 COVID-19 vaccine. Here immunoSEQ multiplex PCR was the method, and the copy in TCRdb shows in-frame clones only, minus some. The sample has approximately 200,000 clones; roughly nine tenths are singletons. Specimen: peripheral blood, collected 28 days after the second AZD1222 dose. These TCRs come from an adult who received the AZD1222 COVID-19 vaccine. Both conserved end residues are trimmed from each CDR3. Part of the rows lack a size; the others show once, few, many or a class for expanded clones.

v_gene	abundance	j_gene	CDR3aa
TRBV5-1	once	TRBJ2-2	ASIPDTSGNTGELF
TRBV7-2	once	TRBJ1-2	ASSPGGTSYGYT
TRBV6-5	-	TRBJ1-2	ASSSYGYT
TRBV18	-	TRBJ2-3	ASSPPGTDTQY
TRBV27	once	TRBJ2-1	ASSGDRYNEQF
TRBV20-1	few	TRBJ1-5	SASAGGNQPQH
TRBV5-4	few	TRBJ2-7	ASSGSGRAYEQY
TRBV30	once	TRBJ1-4	AWRGPGGPGEKLF
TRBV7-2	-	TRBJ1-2	ASSLHRDNGYT
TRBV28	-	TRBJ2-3	ASSSPGTSGRSDTQY
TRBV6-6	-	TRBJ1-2	ASGRPGINYGYT
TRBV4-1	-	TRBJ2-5	ASSQTGPVGSQY
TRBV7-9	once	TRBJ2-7	ASSPPIGEEQY
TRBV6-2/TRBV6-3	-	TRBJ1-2	ASSLGGYGYT
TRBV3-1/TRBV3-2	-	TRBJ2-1	ASSQGLKGGGYNEQF
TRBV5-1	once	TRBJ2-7	ASSSGTTFIYEQY
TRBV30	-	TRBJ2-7	AWSDQGHEQY
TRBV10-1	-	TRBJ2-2	ASSDHSGSNTGELF
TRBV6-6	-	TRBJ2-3	ASSYLGWGSTDTQY
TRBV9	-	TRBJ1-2	ASSVVQGPLYGYT
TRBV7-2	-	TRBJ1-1	ASSLEGGRKNTEAF
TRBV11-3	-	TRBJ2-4	ASSLEGSGSVLAKNIQY
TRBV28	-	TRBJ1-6	ASNSGGVPEGNSPLH
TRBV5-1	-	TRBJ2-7	ASSSDSSISYEQY
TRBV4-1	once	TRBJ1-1	ASSHSTGSNTEAF
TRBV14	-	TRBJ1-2	ASSQGGGGMYGYT
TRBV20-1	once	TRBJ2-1	SARVGGGQF
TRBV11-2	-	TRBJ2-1	ASSYLSSYNEQF
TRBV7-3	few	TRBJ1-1	ASSLTGPNTEAF
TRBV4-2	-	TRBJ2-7	ASSQDSSGRSYEQY
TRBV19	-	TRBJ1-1	ASSTGVKTEAF
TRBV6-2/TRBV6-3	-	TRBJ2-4	ASSRWVLSSGMNIQY
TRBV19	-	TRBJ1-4	ASSANGNNEKLF
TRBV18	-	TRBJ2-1	ASSPGTSGAFYNEQF
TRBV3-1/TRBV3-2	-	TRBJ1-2	ASSQLHNSDYGYT
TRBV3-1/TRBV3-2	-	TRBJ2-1	ASSPTARDEQF
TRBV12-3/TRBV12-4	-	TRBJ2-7	ASSPDSSYEQY
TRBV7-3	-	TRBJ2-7	ASSLSPGQSYEQY
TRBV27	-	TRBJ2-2	ASSQSPVGELF
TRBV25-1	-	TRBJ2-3	ASSDPGDSTDTQY
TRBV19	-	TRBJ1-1	ASSIRGAGTEAF
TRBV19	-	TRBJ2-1	ASGSLPFKGEGYNEQF
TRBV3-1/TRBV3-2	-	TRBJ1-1	ASSRQSNTEAF
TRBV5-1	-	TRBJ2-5	ASSLGGLAETQY
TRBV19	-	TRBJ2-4	ASSLQAGLAKNIQY
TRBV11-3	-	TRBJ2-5	ASSLDRGFQETQY
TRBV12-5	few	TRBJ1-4	ASGMGSAANEKLF
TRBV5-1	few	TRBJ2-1	ASSFGLAGGSYNEQF